This passage covers 25 T cell receptor beta chains from one sample sequenced in a study of control samples from healthy donors and cancer patients. Sequenced by immunoSEQ multiplex PCR; TCRdb stores in-frame clones only, minus some. The sample consists of about 130,000 clones, roughly 94% of them appearing once. Sequenced input: PBMCs. These receptors came from a man aged 55 to 70 with colorectal cancer.

V is TRBV6-5 and J is TRBJ1-2, with 7 bases matching TRBD1. The CDR3 is 14 residues long. Germline loops: CDR1 MNHEY, CDR2 SVGAGI. J gave up 6 bases and V 11 bases, and 15 bases lay outside the gene matches. CDR3 region: CAAGEKTGINGYTF. CDR3 nucleotides: TGTGCCGCCGGAGAAAAGACAGGGATCAATGGCTACACCTTC.

V usage is TRBV6-5 and J usage is TRBJ1-2, with a possible D match to TRBD1 (6 bases). The CDR3 extends over 15 amino acids. V lost 8 bases to trimming and J lost 1 base, with 17 bases between them. Germline V gene lookup returns CDR1 MNHEY and CDR2 SVGAGI. CDR3 in DNA: TGTGCCAGCCGACTCCGGGACACCATTAACTATGGCTACACCTTC. As protein: CASRLRDTINYGYTF.

The chain has TRBV7-6 and TRBJ2-1, with TRBD1 as a possible D gene (6 bases). This CDR3 has 14 amino acids. The germline gives CDR1 SGHVS, CDR2 FNYEAQ. V gave up 6 bases and J gave up 0 bases, with 9 bases separating them. Here the CDR3 reads CASSRDNSYNEQFF. The CDR3 region has the DNA TGTGCCAGCAGTCGGGACAACTCCTACAATGAGCAGTTCTTC.

This clone was seen just once. The rearrangement joins TRBV30 to TRBJ1-1; D gene uncertain. V shed 4 bases and J shed 9 bases, with 15 bases lying between them. Germline values: CDR1 GTSNPN, CDR2 SVGIG (reference sequence). The CDR3 loop spans 12 amino acids. CDR3 coding DNA: TGTGCCTGGATAGGACCAACCCTCAAAGCTTTCTTT. As protein: CAWIGPTLKAFF. The full variable domain, with the rest looked up from reference TRBV30 and TRBJ1-1, is SQTIHQWPATLVQPVGSPLSLECTVEGTSNPNLYWYRQAAGRGLQLLFYSVGIGQISSEVPQNLSASRPQDRQFILSSKKLLLSDSGFYLCAWIGPTLKAFFGQGTRLTVV.

The chain links TRBV6-5 to TRBJ1-4, with D uncertain. This CDR3 contains 15 residues. Germline lookup yields CDR1 MNHEY and CDR2 SVGAGI. Trimming stripped 6 bases from V and 0 bases from J, with 11 bases between. CDR3 in amino acids: CASRGLGTTNEKLFF. The CDR3 region has the DNA TGTGCCAGCAGGGGCCTCGGGACAACTAATGAAAAACTGTTTTTT.

This clone was recorded once. V and J are TRBV11-3 and TRBJ2-3, with TRBD2 matching over 7 bases. With V trimmed by 5 bases and J by 4 bases, 6 bases remained unmatched. In germline, CDR1 is SGHNT, CDR2 YENEEA. The CDR3 covers 14 residues. CDR3 nucleotide sequence: TGTGCCAGCAGCGCCAGGGAGGGCCCAGATACGCAGTATTTT. Translation gives CASSAREGPDTQYF.

The chain carries TRBV2 and TRBJ2-1, with D unresolved. The germline V gene encodes CDR1 SNHLY and CDR2 FYNNEI. V was cut by 8 bases and J by 5 bases, with 4 bases left in between. The CDR3 contains 10 residues. The CDR3 loop reads CASHDNEQFF. In nucleotides, the CDR3 is TGTGCCAGCCACGACAATGAGCAGTTCTTC. Using reference TRBV2 and TRBJ2-1 for the parts outside the CDR3, the full variable domain is EPEVTQTPSHQVTQMGQEVILRCVPISNHLYFYWYRQILGQKVEFLVSFYNNEISEKSEIFDDQFSVERPDGSNFTLKIRSTKLEDSAMYFCASHDNEQFFGPGTRLTVL.

The chain recombines TRBV29-1 with TRBJ1-3, with a possible D match to TRBD1 (6 bases). The CDR3 extends over 15 amino acids. V lost 7 bases to trimming and J lost 3 bases, with 19 bases between them. CDR1 is SQVTM and CDR2 is ANQGSEA in the germline V gene. Here the CDR3 DNA reads TGCAGCGCCTTAGGGGGGGCGCTGTATGGAAACACCATATATTTT. It codes for CSALGGALYGNTIYF.

The chain uses TRBV7-9 and TRBJ2-3, with a tentative D call TRBD1 (5 bases). V shed 5 bases and J shed 4 bases, with 10 bases lying between them. The CDR3 loop spans 13 amino acids. The germline V gene has CDR1 SEHNR and CDR2 FQNEAQ (reference sequence). The CDR3 protein is CASSQRGPDTQYF. The DNA of the CDR3 is TGTGCCAGCAGCCAAAGGGGTCCAGATACGCAGTATTTT. The complete variable domain, with remaining parts taken from reference TRBV7-9 and TRBJ2-3, reads DTGVSQNPRHKITKRGQNVTFRCDPISEHNRLYWYRQTLGQGPEFLTYFQNEAQLEKSRLLSDRFSAERPKGSFSTLEIQRTEQGDSAMYLCASSQRGPDTQYFGPGTRLTVL.

This sequence joins TRBV5-1 and TRBJ2-7; 8 bases match TRBD2. This CDR3 is built from 16 residues. With V trimmed by 4 bases and J by 2 bases, 11 bases remained unmatched. From germline, CDR1 is SGHRS and CDR2 YFSETQ. CDR3 nucleotides: TGCGCCAGCAGCCCCGGACATAGCGGGGTCCCCTACGAGCAGTACTTC. The encoded protein is CASSPGHSGVPYEQYF.

This chain uses TRBV6-5 with TRBJ2-2; 8 nucleotides match TRBD2. Germline lookup yields CDR1 MNHEY and CDR2 SVGAGI. Trimming took 0 bases from V and 0 from J; bases not matched to a gene: 0. There are 16 residues in the CDR3. The CDR3 protein is CASSYSSGANTGELFF. CDR3 DNA: TGTGCCAGCAGTTACTCTAGCGGGGCGAACACCGGGGAGCTGTTTTTT.

This clone was seen just once. The chain employs TRBV5-5 and TRBJ2-7, with D perhaps matching TRBD2 (6 bases). This CDR3 has 15 residues. Germline CDR1 and CDR2: SGHKS and YYEKEE (reference sequence). Trimming stripped 5 bases from V and 2 bases from J, with 17 bases between. CDR3 DNA: TGTGCCAGCAGGGTCCGGAGGGAGATCACCTACGAGCAGTACTTC. It codes for CASRVRREITYEQYF. Full variable domain (missing parts from reference TRBV5-5 and TRBJ2-7): DAGVTQSPTHLIKTRGQQVTLRCSPISGHKSVSWYQQVLGQGPQFIFQYYEKEERGRGNFPDRFSARQFPNYSSELNVNALLLGDSALYLCASRVRREITYEQYFGPGTRLTVT.

This sequence joins TRBV4-1 and TRBJ1-1; D possibly corresponds to TRBD1 (5 bases). The CDR3 has 14 residues. Germline-derived CDR1 and CDR2 are MGHRA and YSYEKL. V was trimmed by 0 bases and J by 5 bases, leaving 10 bases between them. CDR3 nucleotides: TGCGCCAGCAGCCAAGATGAAGGGGCAACTGAAGCTTTCTTT. Translating it yields CASSQDEGATEAFF.

The count of this clone is one. The chain joins TRBV5-4 to TRBJ2-2, with TRBD1 identical over 7 bases. The CDR3 extends over 16 amino acids. V lost 5 bases and J lost 4; bases outside the gene matches: 11. Germline loops: CDR1 SGHNT, CDR2 YYREEE (reference sequence). CDR3 bases: TGTGCCAGCAGTCTTACAGGGGCCGTCCCCACCGGGGAGCTGTTTTTT. Residues: CASSLTGAVPTGELFF.

V is TRBV11-2 and J is TRBJ1-2; D is undetermined. V was clipped by 4 bases and J by 2 bases, with 5 bases between them. From germline, CDR1 is SGHAT and CDR2 FQNNGV. The CDR3 has 12 residues. The CDR3 coding sequence is TGTGCCAGCAGCTCCAGCAACTATGGCTACACCTTC. Translation gives CASSSSNYGYTF.

The rearrangement uses TRBV6-5 and TRBJ1-1, with a weak D call TRBD1 (6 bases). The CDR3 runs to 14 residues. Trimming pared 8 bases from V and 0 bases from J, leaving 13 bases between. CDR1 and CDR2 from the germline V gene are MNHEY and SVGAGI. The CDR3 nucleotides read TGTGCCAGCGGAACAGGGAGATTGAACACTGAAGCTTTCTTT. Translation: CASGTGRLNTEAFF.

The chain recombines TRBV12-3 or TRBV12-4 with TRBJ2-1; D unclear. Trimming left V 6 bases short and J 0 bases short, with 6 bases between. The CDR3 contains 13 residues. For the CDR3, the DNA is TGTGCCAGCAGCCGTAGCTCCTACAATGAGCAGTTCTTC. Protein sequence: CASSRSSYNEQFF.

CDR3 coding DNA: TGTGCCAGCAGCACCCGGACAGACTACAATGAGCAGTTCTTC. As protein: CASSTRTDYNEQFF. This sequence joins TRBV9 and TRBJ2-1; a possible D gene is TRBD1 (6 bases). CDR3 length: 14 residues. The germline V gene has CDR1 SGDLS and CDR2 YYNGEE. Trimming left V 4 bases short and J 3 bases short, with 11 bases between. Using reference TRBV9 and TRBJ2-1 for the parts outside the CDR3, the full variable domain is DSGVTQTPKHLITATGQRVTLRCSPRSGDLSVYWYQQSLDQGLQFLIQYYNGEERAKGNILERFSAQQFPDLHSELNLSSLELGDSALYFCASSTRTDYNEQFFGPGTRLTVL.

The V call is TRBV11-3, the J call TRBJ2-3; TRBD2 matches at 9 bases. Germline values: CDR1 SGHNT, CDR2 YENEEA. V gave up 1 base and J gave up 3 bases; unmatched junction bases: 5. CDR3 size: 16 residues. The CDR3 DNA sequence: TGTGCCAGCAGCTTAGGCCTAGCGGGGACGACAGATACGCAGTATTTT. It specifies CASSLGLAGTTDTQYF.

Remarks on this clone: Other nucleotide sequences in the sample specify the same CDR3. The chain recombines TRBV3-1 (or the pseudogene TRBV3-2) with TRBJ1-2, with D perhaps TRBD1 (5 bases). The CDR3 is 15 residues long. Trimming left V 0 bases short and J 5 bases short, with 13 bases between. Germline V CDR1 and CDR2: LGHDT, YNNKEL (reference sequence). The CDR3 nucleotides read TGTGCCAGCAGCCAAGATCGGCAGGGCCTATATGGCTACACCTTC. Protein: CASSQDRQGLYGYTF.

This clone was picked up one time. The chain joins TRBV6-5 to TRBJ1-6; tentatively, D is TRBD1 (5 bases). With 6 bases removed from V and 2 bases from J, the gap between germline ends came to 11 bases. Germline V gene sequence: CDR1 MNHEY, CDR2 SVGAGI. The CDR3 is 15 residues long. The CDR3 DNA reads as TGTGCCAGCAGCACACGACAGCCCTATAATTCACCCCTCCACTTT. This gives the protein CASSTRQPYNSPLHF.

The J gene is TRBJ1-1, the V gene TRBV19; D possibly corresponds to TRBD1 (5 bases). Trimming shortened V by 7 bases and J by 3 bases, and 9 bases separated the two germline ends. Per germline, CDR1 LNHDA and CDR2 SQIVND (reference sequence). This CDR3 spans 12 amino acids. The CDR3 DNA follows: TGTGCCAGTACCCTGACAGACACTGAAGCTTTCTTT. Translation: CASTLTDTEAFF. The full variable domain, rest sourced from reference TRBV19 and TRBJ1-1, is DGGITQSPKYLFRKEGQNVTLSCEQNLNHDAMYWYRQDPGQGLRLIYYSQIVNDFQKGDIAEGYSVSREKKESFPLTVTSAQKNPTAFYLCASTLTDTEAFFGQGTRLTVV.

This clone was picked up one time. The chain carries TRBV7-2 and TRBJ1-1; D possibly corresponds to TRBD1 (5 bases). The CDR3 sequence is 15 residues long. Germline V gene data show CDR1 as SGHTA and CDR2 as FQGNSA. V was trimmed by 3 bases and J by 3 bases, leaving 14 bases between them. DNA for the CDR3: TGTGCCAGCAGCTTTCGCAGGGCGGGGGACACTGAAGCTTTCTTT. Its protein product is CASSFRRAGDTEAFF. Looking up the rest from reference TRBV7-2 and TRBJ1-1 gives the full variable domain: GAGVSQSPSNKVTEKGKDVELRCDPISGHTALYWYRQSLGQGLEFLIYFQGNSAPDKSGLPSDRFSAERTGGSVSTLTIQRTQQEDSAVYLCASSFRRAGDTEAFFGQGTRLTVV.

This chain joins TRBV12-3 or TRBV12-4 and TRBJ1-1; tentatively, D is TRBD1 (5 bases). Trimming took 5 bases from V and 6 from J, leaving 13 bases between them. The CDR3 consists of 13 residues. For the CDR3, the DNA is TGTGCCAGCAGTCGGGACCCTGGGGCTGAAGCTTTCTTT. Encoded protein: CASSRDPGAEAFF.

The chain joins TRBV30 to TRBJ1-4; D is perhaps TRBD1 (6 bases). Germline loops: CDR1 GTSNPN, CDR2 SVGIG (reference sequence). The CDR3 has 15 residues. The V end lost 1 base, the J end lost 1 base, and 10 bases lay between the germline ends. CDR3 residues: CAWSDMTGTNEKLFF. In nucleotides, the CDR3 is TGTGCCTGGAGTGATATGACAGGAACTAATGAAAAACTGTTTTTT.